The present T cell receptor (beta chain) was sequenced within a study of T-cell reconstitution after alpha-beta-depleted transplantation in children. Germline V gives CDR1 DFQATT, CDR2 SNEGSKA (reference sequence). Trimming shortened V by 0 bases and J by 0 bases, and 12 bases separated the two germline ends. The CDR3 consists of 16 residues. TCRbeta library preparation incorporated unique molecular identifiers. From the PCR reads, TCRdb called clonotypes with MiXCR, one entry per CDR3 protein. Counted here are roughly 610,000 distinct CDR3 sequences, roughly 10% occurring once; the ten biggest clones make up 4% to 5%.

This specimen was PBMCs from the stem cell graft donor, taken from the stem cell graft. This TCR was recovered from a human donor who donated a stem cell graft to a child with acute myeloid leukemia. The V call is TRBV20-1, the J call TRBJ2-4; D is possibly TRBD1 (6 bases). The DNA of the CDR3 is TGCAGTGCTAGAGATTTGACAGGCATAGCCAAAAACATTCAGTACTTC. It translates to CSARDLTGIAKNIQYF.